One and the same sample provided the 21 T cell receptor beta chains below, sequenced in a study of blood T cell repertoires in COVID-19. The data were produced by immunoSEQ multiplex PCR, yet TCRdb's version contains in-frame clones alone and is incomplete. Among 150,000 to 200,000 clones listed, about 86% were seen once. The sequenced material came from peripheral blood. Receptors were obtained from a woman aged 80 or older with acute or convalescent COVID-19.

V gene TRBV29-1 combines with J gene TRBJ2-5; 11 bases fit TRBD2. The CDR3 covers 15 residues. The J segment lost 3 bases and the V segment lost 5 bases, leaving 8 bases of the junction unmatched. CDR1 and CDR2 from the germline V gene are SQVTM and ANQGSEA. CDR3 sequence (DNA): TGCAGCGTTAAAAGGGCTAGCGGGGGGAAAGAGACCCAGTACTTC. Protein product: CSVKRASGGKETQYF.

The chain combines TRBV14 with TRBJ2-5; 8 bases fit TRBD1. Germline V gene data show CDR1 as SGHDN and CDR2 as FVKESK. Losses at the gene ends were 1 base for V and 5 bases for J; bases not matched to a gene: 9. The CDR3 has 16 residues. In DNA, the CDR3 is TGTGCCAGCAGCCAAGGTTACCAGGGGGCTGGGGAGACCCAGTACTTC. It specifies CASSQGYQGAGETQYF.

This sequence joins TRBV9 and TRBJ2-3; D possibly corresponds to TRBD2 (5 bases). The germline V gene has CDR1 SGDLS and CDR2 YYNGEE. This CDR3 comprises 14 residues. With 0 bases removed from V and 2 bases from J, the gap between germline ends came to 7 bases. CDR3 sequence (DNA): TGTGCCAGCAGCGTAGGCGGGCTCACAGATACGCAGTATTTT. Translated: CASSVGGLTDTQYF.

The chain carries TRBV19 and TRBJ2-1, with 7 bases that match TRBD2. Germline-derived CDR1 and CDR2 are LNHDA and SQIVND (reference sequence). The V segment lost 3 bases and the J segment 10 bases; nucleotides outside the gene matches: 3. This CDR3 has 12 residues. CDR3 sequence (DNA): TGTGCCAGTAGTATCATAGCGGGCGAGCAGTTCTTC. Its translation is CASSIIAGEQFF.

The genes are TRBV7-9 and TRBJ1-2; D might be TRBD1 (5 bases). This CDR3 contains 15 residues. From germline, CDR1 is SEHNR and CDR2 FQNEAQ (reference sequence). Trimming cost V 5 bases and J 5 bases, with 18 bases left between them. Here the CDR3 reads CASSRTGGVRYGYTF. In DNA form, the CDR3 reads TGTGCCAGCAGCCGAACCGGGGGGGTTAGGTATGGCTACACCTTC.

The rearrangement links TRBV6-5 to TRBJ1-2; TRBD1 matches at 8 bases. Germline assignment: CDR1 MNHEY and CDR2 SVGAGI. With 2 bases clipped from V and 8 bases from J, the junction kept 10 bases outside the gene matches. The length of the CDR3 is 15 residues. The CDR3 reads CASSYVGQGTGGYTF. For the CDR3, the DNA is TGTGCCAGCAGTTACGTAGGACAGGGTACGGGGGGCTACACCTTC.

The rearrangement uses TRBV29-1 and TRBJ1-5, with 8 bases identical to TRBD1. CDR1 is SQVTM and CDR2 is ANQGSEA in the germline V gene. V trimming: 3 bases; J trimming: 7 bases; junction bases outside the gene matches: 5. This CDR3 is built from 13 residues. The CDR3: CSVEIQGGQPQHF. The CDR3 nucleotides are TGCAGCGTTGAGATACAGGGGGGGCAGCCCCAGCATTTT.

This sequence joins TRBV7-8 and TRBJ2-5; D gene ambiguous. In germline, CDR1 is SGHVS, CDR2 FQNEAQ. The V gene lost 1 base and the J gene lost 2 bases, with 8 bases spanning the gap. The CDR3 is made up of 14 amino acids. The CDR3 coding sequence is TGTGCCAGCAGCTTAGGTGGCAGGCAAGAGACCCAGTACTTC. It codes for CASSLGGRQETQYF.

This chain links TRBV2 with TRBJ1-3; 8 bases are shared with TRBD1. The CDR3 sequence is 17 residues long. With 9 bases clipped from V and 0 bases from J, the junction kept 13 bases outside the gene matches. CDR1 SNHLY and CDR2 FYNNEI come from the germline V gene. Here the CDR3 reads CASGQGFLDASGNTIYF. The DNA for the CDR3 is TGTGCCAGTGGACAGGGATTCCTCGATGCCTCTGGAAACACCATATATTTT.

The J gene is TRBJ1-1, the V gene TRBV29-1; 7 bases match TRBD1. Losses at the gene ends were 0 bases for V and 4 bases for J; bases not matched to a gene: 8. Germline assignment: CDR1 SQVTM and CDR2 ANQGSEA. CDR3 size: 15 residues. The CDR3 DNA is TGCAGCGTTGAAGAAAGGGGGCCTCGGGGCACTGAAGCTTTCTTT. The encoded protein is CSVEERGPRGTEAFF.

This chain joins TRBV3-1 (or the pseudogene TRBV3-2) and TRBJ1-4; 7 nucleotides line up with TRBD1. The CDR3 is 14 amino acids. V lost 2 bases and J lost 10; bases outside the gene matches: 7. The germline V gene has CDR1 LGHDT and CDR2 YNNKEL (reference sequence). CDR3: CASSQLQGKGKLFF. The CDR3 bases are TGTGCCAGCAGCCAATTACAGGGGAAAGGAAAACTGTTTTTT.

Only one count was recorded for this clone. The chain links TRBV7-6 to TRBJ1-4; D possibly corresponds to TRBD1 (6 bases). Trimming removed 6 bases from V and 6 bases from J, with 20 bases in between. The CDR3 sequence is 16 residues long. Germline V gene sequence: CDR1 SGHVS, CDR2 FNYEAQ. CDR3 sequence reads: CASSPNVGGLDEKLFF. The CDR3 region has the DNA TGTGCCAGCAGTCCAAATGTAGGGGGATTGGATGAAAAACTGTTTTTT.

The V gene is TRBV5-6, the J gene TRBJ1-5; D ambiguous. CDR3 length equals 14 residues. Germline V gene data show CDR1 as SGHDT and CDR2 as YYEEEE. The V end was cut by 3 bases, the J end by 0 bases, with 7 bases between. CDR3 loop: CASSSSYSNQPQHF. CDR3 DNA: TGTGCCAGCAGCTCCTCGTATAGCAATCAGCCCCAGCATTTT.

This chain links TRBV6-2 or TRBV6-3 with TRBJ2-2; 9 nucleotides agree with TRBD2. The CDR3 contains 15 residues. V shed 6 bases and J 5 bases; nucleotides not matched to a gene: 7. The germline V gene encodes CDR1 MNHEY and CDR2 SVGEGT. Written as DNA, the CDR3 is TGTGCCAGCAGCCCACCCAGCGGGGGGACCGGGGAGCTGTTTTTT. This encodes CASSPPSGGTGELFF.

This clone was counted a few times. The V gene is TRBV12-3 or TRBV12-4, the J gene TRBJ1-6; D remains unclear. CDR3 length equals 12 residues. The V end lost 5 bases, the J end lost 5 bases, and 4 bases lay between the germline ends. The CDR3 reads CASSLNNSPLHF. DNA for the CDR3: TGTGCCAGCAGTCTAAATAATTCACCCCTCCACTTT.

Only a few counts were recorded for this clone. The V gene is TRBV7-3, the J gene TRBJ1-6; 11 nucleotides match TRBD1. The J segment lost 10 bases and the V segment lost 3 bases, leaving 2 bases of the junction unmatched. This CDR3 is built from 14 residues. CDR1 and CDR2 from the germline V gene are SGHTA and FQGTGA. The CDR3 region has the DNA TGTGCCAGCAGCTTGGGACAGGGGGGATCACCCCTCCACTTT. This gives the protein CASSLGQGGSPLHF.

The V call is TRBV25-1, the J call TRBJ2-2, with D maybe TRBD1 (5 bases). The germline V gene encodes CDR1 MGHDK and CDR2 SYGVNS. Trimming took off 7 bases at V and 5 bases at J, with 11 bases between the two ends. CDR3 length: 13 residues. Here the CDR3 DNA reads TGTGCCAGCAAACCCCAGGGAACCGGGGAGCTGTTTTTT. The encoded protein is CASKPQGTGELFF. Based on the CDR3 plus reference TRBV25-1 and TRBJ2-2, the full variable domain is EADIYQTPRYLVIGTGKKITLECSQTMGHDKMYWYQQDPGMELHLIHYSYGVNSTEKGDLSSESTVSRIRTEHFPLTLESARPSHTSQYLCASKPQGTGELFFGEGSRLTVL.

This clone was observed a handful of times. The rearrangement uses TRBV4-3 and TRBJ2-1; D is possibly TRBD1 (5 bases). CDR1 is LGHNA and CDR2 is YSLEER in the germline V gene. Trimming took 0 bases from V and 3 from J, leaving 12 bases between them. The CDR3 loop spans 16 amino acids. The CDR3 reads CASSQDPPTVYNEQFF. DNA for the CDR3: TGCGCCAGCAGCCAAGATCCCCCGACAGTCTACAATGAGCAGTTCTTC.

V is TRBV7-2 and J is TRBJ1-5, with D possibly matching TRBD1 (6 bases). The CDR3 sequence is 14 residues long. Germline V lookup: CDR1 SGHTA, CDR2 FQGNSA. The V and J ends lost 7 bases and 7 bases respectively, with 17 bases between them. CDR3 amino acids: CASTPGVSGQPQHF. CDR3 in DNA: TGTGCCAGCACCCCAGGGGTGTCAGGCCAGCCCCAGCATTTT.

This clone was observed a single time. The chain combines TRBV9 with TRBJ2-3, with TRBD2 as a possible D gene (6 bases). Looked up from germline, CDR1 is SGDLS and CDR2 is YYNGEE. The CDR3 sequence is 15 residues long. The V end was cut by 0 bases, the J end by 1 base, with 9 bases between. As DNA, the CDR3 is TGTGCCAGCAGCGTAGGAGTAGCGGGCACAGATACGCAGTATTTT. It codes for CASSVGVAGTDTQYF.

The chain is built from TRBV19 and TRBJ2-1; possibly TRBD1 for D (5 bases). CDR1 is LNHDA, CDR2 SQIVND, per germline (reference sequence). CDR3 length: 12 residues. Between the trimmed V and J ends, which lost 6 bases and 5 bases, there was a span of 8 bases. CDR3 DNA sequence: TGTGCCAGTAGATCAGGGAACAATGAGCAGTTCTTC. Its translation: CASRSGNNEQFF.